The present entry profiles one TCR beta chain with its context. These data are taken from a study of blood T cell repertoires in COVID-19. The overall study: The study drew acute and convalescent COVID-19 samples from the United States, Italy and Spain. Nucleic acid was either cDNA or gDNA, and it came from T cells, B-cell-depleted T cells, or PBMCs.

Original data processing: Amplifying reference gene primers gave estimates of nucleated cell counts. Repertoires were generated with immunoSEQ multiplex PCR, while TCRdb's copy carries only in-frame clones and drops some. The V and J calls and clone size are taken from that table; D and trimming were inferred from the DNA. The data contain 120,000 to 150,000 clones, around nine tenths of them seen just once; the ten biggest clones take up about 1.6%. This CDR3 region has 20 residues. Losses at the gene ends were 0 bases for V and 0 bases for J; bases not matched to a gene: 15. In germline, CDR1 is SGHTA, CDR2 FQGNSA.

This TCR was sampled from a human donor in a cohort sampled during active COVID-19. The chain is built from TRBV7-2 and TRBJ1-2; 8 bases map to TRBD1. The material sequenced was peripheral blood. The CDR3 nucleotides are TGTGCCAGCAGCTTAGCGATAGGGCAGGGGGCAACCCTAGCTAACTATGGCTACACCTTC. Protein: CASSLAIGQGATLANYGYTF.